A single sample is the source of the 5 T cell receptor beta chains below, sequenced in a study of early T cells in non-severe SARS-CoV-2 infection. TCRdb reprocessed the 5' RACE reads via MiXCR and lists one record per CDR3 protein. Of about 76,000 distinct CDR3 sequences listed, around 11% are singletons. The sequenced sample consisted of whole blood. The receptors were sampled from an adult who was a healthcare worker with PCR-confirmed SARS-CoV-2 infection or an uninfected control (not recorded which).

This clonotype occurred many times. V and J are TRBV10-3 and TRBJ1-1, with a tentative D call TRBD1 (5 bases). CDR3 length equals 13 residues. V was pared by 5 bases and J by 5 bases, with 12 bases between. Germline CDR1 ENHRY, CDR2 SYGVKD. The CDR3 nucleotides read TGTGCCATCAGTTTGGGGGAAAAGACTGAAGCTTTCTTT. It encodes CAISLGEKTEAFF.

This clonotype was recorded at least ten times. CDR3 protein: CASSFGPSEETQYF. The DNA of the CDR3 is TGCGCCAGCAGCTTCGGGCCGTCTGAAGAGACCCAGTACTTC. The chain combines TRBV5-1 with TRBJ2-5; D remains unclear. The CDR3 contains 14 residues. V was clipped by 2 bases and J by 3 bases, with 11 bases between them. The germline V gene encodes CDR1 SGHRS and CDR2 YFSETQ. Based on the CDR3 plus reference TRBV5-1 and TRBJ2-5, the full variable domain is KAGVTQTPRYLIKTRGQQVTLSCSPISGHRSVSWYQQTPGQGLQFLFEYFSETQRNKGNFPGRFSGRQFSNSRSEMNVSTLELGDSALYLCASSFGPSEETQYFGPGTRLLVL.

There are a few counts of this clonotype. The chain links TRBV6-5 to TRBJ2-3; no definite D call. This CDR3 is 13 amino acids long. The V end was cut by 6 bases, the J end by 2 bases, with 9 bases between. Germline V gene data show CDR1 as MNHEY and CDR2 as SVGAGI. CDR3 in DNA: TGTGCCAGCAGCGGTACGTACACAGATACGCAGTATTTT. Translating gives CASSGTYTDTQYF.

This clonotype occurred a few times. The chain uses TRBV12-5 and TRBJ2-7; no definite D call. The length of the CDR3 is 14 residues. The V end was cut by 5 bases, the J end by 7 bases, with 18 bases between. Germline V lookup: CDR1 LGHNT, CDR2 FRNRAP. DNA for the CDR3: TGTGCTAGTGGTCCCTTGGGGATGACGGGTGAGCAGTACTTC. Translating gives CASGPLGMTGEQYF.

CDR3 residues: CASCPWGAGASYNEQFF. The CDR3, as DNA: TGTGCCAGCTGCCCCTGGGGAGCGGGGGCCTCCTACAATGAGCAGTTCTTC. The rearrangement uses TRBV12-3 or TRBV12-4 and TRBJ2-1; 8 bases match TRBD2. This CDR3 has 17 residues. Trimming cost V 8 bases and J 0 bases; bases outside gene matches: 12.